Below, 15 T cell receptor beta chains from the same sample are listed, as sequenced in a study of T-cell reconstitution after alpha-beta-depleted transplantation in children. The TCRbeta library was prepared with unique molecular identifiers. TCRdb re-analysed the PCR reads in MiXCR, keeping a single row per CDR3 protein. In the table there are about 580,000 distinct CDR3 sequences, roughly 24% of which are singletons. Sample: PBMCs, mostly from graft donor cells, taken 360 days after TCRalphabeta/CD19-depleted stem cell transplant. These receptor sequences come from a boy younger than two who had a stem cell transplant for acute myeloid leukemia, so the T cells may come from the graft donor.

This clonotype was found a few times. The chain recombines TRBV30 with TRBJ1-5; a possible D gene is TRBD1 (6 bases). From germline, CDR1 is GTSNPN and CDR2 SVGIG (reference sequence). This CDR3 region has 14 residues. With 0 bases removed from V and 9 bases from J, the gap between germline ends came to 15 bases. CDR3 residues: CAWSVRGGHGPQHF. The CDR3 DNA sequence: TGTGCCTGGAGTGTGAGGGGGGGGCACGGGCCCCAGCATTTT. Variable domain in full (rest from reference TRBV30 and TRBJ1-5): SQTIHQWPATLVQPVGSPLSLECTVEGTSNPNLYWYRQAAGRGLQLLFYSVGIGQISSEVPQNLSASRPQDRQFILSSKKLLLSDSGFYLCAWSVRGGHGPQHFGDGTRLSIL.

This clonotype was detected ten times or more. The chain recombines TRBV28 with TRBJ2-7, with D perhaps matching TRBD2 (6 bases). The V end was cut by 1 base, the J end by 1 base, with 8 bases between. Germline V CDR1 and CDR2: MDHEN, SYDVKM. The CDR3 length is 14 residues. The CDR3 nucleotides are TGTGCCAGCAGTTTATCGGGACTGTCCTACGAGCAGTACGTC. Its translation: CASSLSGLSYEQYV.

The chain couples TRBV20-1 to TRBJ2-2; maybe TRBD1 (7 bases). Trimming stripped 5 bases from V and 4 bases from J, with 14 bases between. The CDR3 loop spans 14 amino acids. The germline V gene encodes CDR1 DFQATT and CDR2 SNEGSKA (reference sequence). The CDR3 nucleotides are TGCAGTGCTCCTAACAGGGGAGGCACCGGGGAGCTGTTTTTT. It is translated as CSAPNRGGTGELFF.

The chain couples TRBV4-3 to TRBJ2-7; TRBD2 might be the D (5 bases). The CDR3 loop spans 15 amino acids. Between the trimmed V and J ends, which lost 0 bases and 4 bases, there was a span of 13 bases. Per germline, CDR1 LGHNA and CDR2 YSLEER. CDR3 region: CASSQEGRIGYEQYF. The CDR3 coding sequence is TGCGCCAGCAGCCAAGAGGGGAGAATCGGGTACGAGCAGTACTTC.

This clonotype appeared many times. V gene TRBV7-9 combines with J gene TRBJ2-3; possibly TRBD1 for D (6 bases). From germline, CDR1 is SEHNR and CDR2 FQNEAQ (reference sequence). Deletions cut 2 bases from V and 2 bases from J, with 11 bases between. The CDR3 loop spans 15 amino acids. CDR3 in DNA: TGTGCCAGCAGCTTAACAGGGACCCACACAGATACGCAGTATTTT. This gives the protein CASSLTGTHTDTQYF.

The rearrangement joins TRBV6-5 to TRBJ2-7, with D unresolved. V dropped 2 bases and J dropped 2 bases, with 13 bases sitting between them. Germline V lookup: CDR1 MNHEY, CDR2 SVGAGI. CDR3 size: 15 residues. CDR3 nucleotides: TGTGCCAGCAGTTACCCTGCTATGGACCCCTACGAGCAGTACTTC. This codes for CASSYPAMDPYEQYF.

This chain's CDR3 is CSVVGGQWYGYTF. CDR3 nucleotides: TGCAGCGTTGTGGGTGGACAATGGTATGGCTACACCTTC. The chain employs TRBV29-1 and TRBJ1-2; D is perhaps TRBD1 (5 bases). The CDR3 runs 13 residues. Germline V gene data show CDR1 as SQVTM and CDR2 as ANQGSEA. V was clipped by 4 bases and J by 5 bases, with 14 bases between them. The whole variable domain, filled in from reference TRBV29-1 and TRBJ1-2, reads SAVISQKPSRDICQRGTSLTIQCQVDSQVTMMFWYRQQPGQSLTLIATANQGSEATYESGFVIDKFPISRPNLTFSTLTVSNMSPEDSSIYLCSVVGGQWYGYTFGSGTRLTVV.

The rearrangement uses TRBV20-1 and TRBJ2-1; D is ambiguous. V gave up 5 bases and J gave up 3 bases, with 11 bases separating them. Looked up from germline, CDR1 is DFQATT and CDR2 is SNEGSKA (reference sequence). The CDR3 runs 13 residues. Here the CDR3 reads CSAGVASYNEQFF. CDR3 DNA sequence: TGCAGTGCTGGGGTCGCGAGCTACAATGAGCAGTTCTTC.

There are many counts of this clonotype. The chain joins TRBV29-1 to TRBJ1-4; TRBD1 matches 12 bases. Germline V CDR1 and CDR2: SQVTM, ANQGSEA. The CDR3 has 17 amino acids. The J segment lost 0 bases and the V segment lost 6 bases, leaving 8 bases of the junction unmatched. This CDR3 reads CSVAGQGAFATNEKLFF. DNA for the CDR3: TGCAGCGTCGCGGGACAGGGGGCGTTTGCAACTAATGAAAAACTGTTTTTT.

The sample holds many counts of this clonotype. V usage is TRBV7-8 and J usage is TRBJ1-2; D uncertain. Germline V CDR1 and CDR2: SGHVS, FQNEAQ. The CDR3 has 13 amino acids. Trimming removed 4 bases at V and 8 bases at J, with 14 bases between. CDR3: CASSSHRREGYTF. The CDR3 DNA sequence: TGTGCCAGCAGCTCTCACAGAAGGGAAGGCTACACCTTC.

This clonotype has just a few counts. This chain connects TRBV5-1 to TRBJ2-7; 13 nucleotides line up with TRBD2. V trimming: 4 bases; J trimming: 0 bases; junction bases outside the gene matches: 7. The CDR3 covers 17 residues. Germline V gene sequence: CDR1 SGHRS, CDR2 YFSETQ. The CDR3 DNA follows: TGCGCCAGCAGCCCCCCTAGGACTAGCGGGGGCTCCTACGAGCAGTACGTC. It specifies CASSPPRTSGGSYEQYV.

Notes on this clonotype: A read error is possible here, since a much larger clone lies one base away. V is TRBV27 and J is TRBJ2-7; a possible D gene is TRBD1 (5 bases). V lost 4 bases, J lost 2 bases, and 18 bases lay in between. This CDR3 contains 16 residues. Germline assignment: CDR1 MNHEY and CDR2 SMNVEV (reference sequence). The CDR3 DNA follows: TGTGCCAGCAGTTCAGGGCCAGGTCCCTCGACCTACGAGCAGTACTTC. Protein sequence: CASSSGPGPSTYEQYF.

CDR3 region: CSASQGRPQETQYF. The CDR3 DNA is TGCAGTGCTAGTCAGGGGCGGCCGCAAGAGACCCAGTACTTC. This chain connects TRBV20-1 to TRBJ2-5; tentative D call: TRBD1 (6 bases). CDR1 and CDR2 from the germline V gene are DFQATT and SNEGSKA (reference sequence). The CDR3 runs 14 residues. The germline V and J ends were trimmed by 3 bases and 2 bases, with 13 bases remaining between them.

The rearrangement links TRBV6-2 or TRBV6-3 to TRBJ1-6; D ambiguous. This CDR3 is 15 amino acids long. V was cut by 2 bases and J by 8 bases, with 13 bases left in between. Germline V gene data show CDR1 as MNHEY and CDR2 as SVGEGT. CDR3 DNA: TGTGCCAGCAGTTACGGCAGATATGGGGATTCACCCCTCCACTTT. This gives the protein CASSYGRYGDSPLHF.

This clonotype was counted a few times. CDR3: CASSLQAGVADTQYF. As DNA, the CDR3 is TGTGCCAGCAGTCTCCAAGCGGGGGTCGCAGATACGCAGTATTTT. The chain has TRBV25-1 and TRBJ2-3; TRBD2 matches at 8 bases. The trim removed 5 bases at V and 4 bases at J, leaving 8 bases unmatched. This CDR3 has 15 residues. Germline values: CDR1 MGHDK, CDR2 SYGVNS.